These T cell receptor beta chains were read from a single sample in a study of beta chain features in type 1 diabetes. TCRdb's table, derived via immunoSEQ multiplex PCR, lists solely in-frame clones and lacks some. The sample includes 300,000 to 450,000 clones, around 12% of them seen just once. The sample consisted of naive CD4+ T cells from blood. The receptors here all came from a young woman with type 1 diabetes. CDR3s include the opening cysteine and the closing phenylalanine or tryptophan. A D gene is named only where the DNA matches it firmly. Where a row states a size, it is once, few, many or the class of an expanded clone; other rows omit it.

D gene	clone size	V gene	J gene	CDR3 DNA	CDR3 protein
-	-	TRBV4-2	TRBJ2-1	TGTGCCAGCAGCCAAGATGGGAGCGACTCCTACAATGAGCAGTTCTTC	CASSQDGSDSYNEQFF
TRBD1	few	TRBV28	TRBJ2-7	TGTGCCAGCAGTTCGGGACAGGGCTACAACGAGCAGTACTTC	CASSSGQGYNEQYF
TRBD1	-	TRBV28	TRBJ2-2	TGTGCCAGCAGGACAGGGGGCGACGGGGAGCTGTTTTTT	CASRTGGDGELFF
-	-	TRBV27	TRBJ2-3	TGTGCCAGCGGCGACCAGGAGGTGAATACGCAGTATTTT	CASGDQEVNTQYF
-	-	TRBV6-5	TRBJ1-2	TGTGCCAGCAGTTTGGCGGGCCATGGCTACACCTTC	CASSLAGHGYTF
TRBD1	few	TRBV29-1	TRBJ1-1	TGCAGCGCCACGGGACAGGGAGACACTGAAGCTTTCTTT	CSATGQGDTEAFF
TRBD1	-	TRBV13	TRBJ2-1	TGTGCCAGCAGCCGGGTCGGAGACAGGGTCAATGAGCAGTTCTTC	CASSRVGDRVNEQFF
-	-	TRBV7-6	TRBJ2-5	TGTGCCAGCAGCCCTCAAGAGACCCAGTACTTC	CASSPQETQYF
-	few	TRBV6-6	TRBJ2-5	TGTGCCTCCCTAACGGGGATGGAAGAGACCCAGTACTTC	CASLTGMEETQYF
TRBD1	-	TRBV5-4	TRBJ1-5	TGTGCCAGCAGCAAGGACAGGGGGAATCAGCCCCAGCATTTT	CASSKDRGNQPQHF
-	few	TRBV5-6	TRBJ1-1	TGTGCCAGCAGCTTGTGGCCGGGACACCACACTGAAGCTTTCTTT	CASSLWPGHHTEAFF
-	-	TRBV29-1	TRBJ1-2	TGCATCTCGCGGGGGGACTATGGCTACACCTTC	CISRGDYGYTF
TRBD2	few	TRBV7-9	TRBJ2-1	TGTGCCAGCAGAGCCTCCGGGACTAGCGGTTACAATGAGCAGTTCTTC	CASRASGTSGYNEQFF
-	-	TRBV4-2	TRBJ1-2	TGTGCCAGCAGCCAAGAGGGAGTAGTCTATGGCTACACCTTC	CASSQEGVVYGYTF
-	-	TRBV10-3	TRBJ1-2	TGTGCCATCAGGGATTCAAGAGGGACATATGGCTACACCTTC	CAIRDSRGTYGYTF
TRBD2	-	TRBV5-6	TRBJ2-6	TGTGCCAGCAGACCACTAGCGGGAGTCCTTGGGGCCAACGTCCTGACTTTC	CASRPLAGVLGANVLTF
-	-	TRBV30	TRBJ1-1	TGTGCCTGGAGTGTACAGGCGAACACTGAAGCTTTCTTT	CAWSVQANTEAFF
-	-	TRBV7-9	TRBJ1-2	TGTGCCAGCAGCTTATTCGGGACTAGACCACAGGGAAACTATCGTGGCTACACCTTC	CASSLFGTRPQGNYRGYTF
-	-	TRBV7-2	TRBJ2-1	TGTGCCAGCAGGAGAGGCTGGATCGATGAGCAGTTCTTC	CASRRGWIDEQFF
TRBD1	-	TRBV19	TRBJ1-5	TGTGCCAGTACTAGACAGGGGCGGGCGCCCCAGCATTTT	CASTRQGRAPQHF
-	-	TRBV14	TRBJ2-7	TGTGCCAGCAGCCGGCGTCAGCGGGCTCTGGGGGACGAGCAGTACTTC	CASSRRQRALGDEQYF
TRBD1	-	TRBV28	TRBJ1-2	TGTGCCAGCAGTTTACCTACAGGGGGCGGGCATGGCTACACCTTC	CASSLPTGGGHGYTF
-	few	TRBV28	TRBJ1-5	TGTGCCAGCAGCCTTACTTATCAGCCCCAGCATTTT	CASSLTYQPQHF
TRBD1	-	TRBV29-1	TRBJ2-7	TGCAGCGTTGAGGGACAGTCCTACGAGCAGTACTTC	CSVEGQSYEQYF
TRBD2	few	TRBV7-6	TRBJ2-2	TGTGCCAGCAGCTTAGGGCGACTAGCGGGAGGTCTCGGGGAGCTGTTTTTT	CASSLGRLAGGLGELFF
TRBD2	few	TRBV19	TRBJ2-5	TGTGCCACCCGAACTAGCGGGGTCCAAGAGACCCAGTACTTC	CATRTSGVQETQYF
-	-	TRBV7-2	TRBJ2-5	TGTGCCAGCAGCTTAGGGTTCTACGAGACCCAGTACTTC	CASSLGFYETQYF
-	few	TRBV18	TRBJ1-2	TGTGCCAGCTCACCAGTGGATCCAGGACTAAACTATGGCTACACCTTC	CASSPVDPGLNYGYTF
-	few	TRBV6-6	TRBJ2-7	TGTGCCAGCAGTTACCGCGGGGTTGACAGCGAGCAGTACTTC	CASSYRGVDSEQYF
TRBD1	-	TRBV11-3	TRBJ1-2	TGTGCCAGCAGCGTTGACAGGGTTGGGGCAGGAAATGGCTACACCTTC	CASSVDRVGAGNGYTF
-	-	TRBV9	TRBJ2-3	TGTGCCAGCAGCGTAGCTACGCAGGCTACCACAGATACGCAGTATTTT	CASSVATQATTDTQYF
-	few	TRBV7-9	TRBJ2-1	TGTGCCAGTACGAGCGAGGCAAGCTCCTACAATGAGCAGTTCTTC	CASTSEASSYNEQFF
-	few	TRBV28	TRBJ2-7	TGTGCCAGTTCGCAAGGGGACTACGAGCAGTACTTC	CASSQGDYEQYF
-	few	TRBV7-9	TRBJ1-1	TGTGCCAGCAGGGTTATGGGACAAGCGAACACTGAAGCTTTCTTT	CASRVMGQANTEAFF
TRBD1	few	TRBV7-7	TRBJ2-1	TGTGCCAGCAGCTCGACCCCCGGGACAGACAATGAGCAGTTCTTC	CASSSTPGTDNEQFF
TRBD1	few	TRBV29-1	TRBJ2-1	TGCAGCGTCGGACAGGGCCGGCATGAGCAGTTCTTC	CSVGQGRHEQFF
TRBD1	few	TRBV25-1	TRBJ2-5	TGTGCCAGCAGCGTCGACAGGGGGCGCAGTGAGACCCAGTACTTC	CASSVDRGRSETQYF
TRBD2	few	TRBV19	TRBJ2-3	TGTGCCAGTAGTACCTCCCCGGGACTAGCGGGAGAAGATACGCAGTATTTT	CASSTSPGLAGEDTQYF
-	-	TRBV4-1	TRBJ2-2	TGCGCCAGCAGCTCAGCAGGGGGGAGGGGGGAGCTGTTTTTT	CASSSAGGRGELFF
-	-	TRBV25-1	TRBJ2-2	TGTGCCAGCAGTGACAGGGTAGGAACCGGGGAGCTGTTTTTT	CASSDRVGTGELFF
TRBD2	-	TRBV19	TRBJ2-1	TGTGCCAGTAGTCTAAGGCGGGGGGAGCAGTTCTTC	CASSLRRGEQFF
-	many	TRBV23-1	TRBJ2-5	TGCGCCGGAGGAAACCAAGAGACCCAGTACTTC	CAGGNQETQYF
TRBD1	few	TRBV5-1	TRBJ1-4	TGCGCCAGCAGCTTGGCCGGGACAGCCGTGGGGCAAAAACTGTTTTTT	CASSLAGTAVGQKLFF
-	-	TRBV7-2	TRBJ2-7	TGTGCCAGCAGCTTAGGGCCGAACTACGAGCAGTACTTC	CASSLGPNYEQYF
-	few	TRBV29-1	TRBJ1-2	TGCAGCGCCCTGACGGAGCGGAGCTATGGCTACACCTTC	CSALTERSYGYTF
TRBD1	-	TRBV29-1	TRBJ2-7	TGCAGCGTTTTGGAGGGACAGGGGTACGAGCAGTACTTC	CSVLEGQGYEQYF
-	few	TRBV7-9	TRBJ1-1	TGTGCCAGCATTAGGCCACAGAGTCTGAACACTGAAGCTTTCTTT	CASIRPQSLNTEAFF
TRBD1	few	TRBV29-1	TRBJ1-2	TGCAGCGGTCGGACAGGGCCCAACTATGGCTACACCTTC	CSGRTGPNYGYTF
-	-	TRBV28	TRBJ1-2	TGTGCCAGCGCTCCGGCGGCCGGCGGCTACACCTTC	CASAPAAGGYTF
-	-	TRBV4-3	TRBJ2-2	TGCGCCAGCAGCCCTCGGACAACCGGGGAGCTGTTTTTT	CASSPRTTGELFF
-	few	TRBV27	TRBJ1-1	TGTGCCAGCAGTTCGACCCTACCAACAGCTGAAGCTTTCTTT	CASSSTLPTAEAFF
-	few	TRBV29-1	TRBJ2-7	TGCAGCGTTGTCGTCGCCTACGAGCAGTACTTC	CSVVVAYEQYF
-	-	TRBV9	TRBJ2-2	TGTGCCAGCAGCGTTGGGACTCGCTGGGGTTACACCGGGGAGCTGTTTTTT	CASSVGTRWGYTGELFF
-	-	TRBV11-2	TRBJ2-3	TGTGCCAGCAGCCGCGGGGGCACAGATACGCAGTATTTT	CASSRGGTDTQYF
TRBD1	few	TRBV2	TRBJ1-6	TGTGCCAGCAGTGAAAGGACAGGGCCGGATTCACCCCTCCACTTT	CASSERTGPDSPLHF
TRBD1	-	TRBV5-6	TRBJ1-2	TGTGCCAGCAGCTCGACTAGCGCGACAGGGAAGAATGGCTACACCTTC	CASSSTSATGKNGYTF